The table lists the clone carrying this T cell receptor (beta chain) with a few counts. This entry is derived from a study of blood T cell repertoires in COVID-19. Study at large: Researchers got acute and convalescent COVID-19 samples from the United States, Italy and Spain. Sample material is recorded as cDNA or gDNA derived from T cells, B-cell-depleted T cells, or PBMCs.

Repertoires were generated with immunoSEQ multiplex PCR, while TCRdb's copy carries only in-frame clones and drops some. This sample carries roughly 100,000 clones, roughly 91% of them seen once, and the ten largest clones take approximately 5.5%. Germline V gene data show CDR1 as LGHNT and CDR2 as FRNRAP. Trimming cost V 3 bases and J 5 bases; bases outside gene matches: 3. The CDR3 length is 14 residues. The chain uses TRBV12-5 and TRBJ2-3; 9 bases map to TRBD1. The clonotype originates from a human donor in a cohort sampled during active COVID-19. Input material: peripheral blood. CDR3 region: CASGLQGALDTQYF. For the CDR3, the DNA is TGTGCTAGTGGTTTACAGGGGGCTTTAGATACGCAGTATTTT.